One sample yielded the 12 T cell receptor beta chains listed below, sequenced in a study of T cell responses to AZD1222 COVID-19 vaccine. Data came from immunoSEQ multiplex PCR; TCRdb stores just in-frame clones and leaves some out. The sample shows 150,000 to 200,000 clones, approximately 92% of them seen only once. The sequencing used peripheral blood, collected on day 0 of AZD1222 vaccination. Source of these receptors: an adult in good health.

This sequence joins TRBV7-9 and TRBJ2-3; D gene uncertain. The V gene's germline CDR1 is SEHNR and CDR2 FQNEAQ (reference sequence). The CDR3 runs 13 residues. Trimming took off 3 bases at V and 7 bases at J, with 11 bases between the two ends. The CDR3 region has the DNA TGTGCCAGCAGCTTTCAAAGCTCCAATACGCAGTATTTT. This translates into CASSFQSSNTQYF.

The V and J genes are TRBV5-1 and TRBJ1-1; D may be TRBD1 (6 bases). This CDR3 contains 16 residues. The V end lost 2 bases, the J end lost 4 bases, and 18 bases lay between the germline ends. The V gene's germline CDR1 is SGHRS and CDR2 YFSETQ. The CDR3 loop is CASSFGQTMGSTEAFF. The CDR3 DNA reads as TGCGCCAGCAGCTTTGGACAGACCATGGGGAGCACTGAAGCTTTCTTT.

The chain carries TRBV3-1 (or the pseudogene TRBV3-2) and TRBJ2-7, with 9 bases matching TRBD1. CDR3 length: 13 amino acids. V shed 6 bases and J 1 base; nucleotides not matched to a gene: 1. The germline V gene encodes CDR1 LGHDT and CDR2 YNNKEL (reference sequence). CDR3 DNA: TGTGCCAGCAGACAGGGGGCATCCTACGAGCAGTACTTC. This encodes CASRQGASYEQYF.

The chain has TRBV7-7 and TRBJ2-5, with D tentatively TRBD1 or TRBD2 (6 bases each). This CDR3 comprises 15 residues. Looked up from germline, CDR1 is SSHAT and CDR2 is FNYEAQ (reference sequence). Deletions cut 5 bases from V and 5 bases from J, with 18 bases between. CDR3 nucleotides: TGTGCCAGCAGCCGGGTTCCGGGGGCTGGGGAGACCCAGTACTTC. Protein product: CASSRVPGAGETQYF.

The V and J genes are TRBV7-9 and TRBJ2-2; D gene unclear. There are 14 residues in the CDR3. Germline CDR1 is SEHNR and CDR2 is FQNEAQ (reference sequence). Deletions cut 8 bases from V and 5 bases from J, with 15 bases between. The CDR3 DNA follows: TGTGCCAGCGTGCTGGGTGGTGGAACCGGGGAGCTGTTTTTT. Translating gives CASVLGGGTGELFF.

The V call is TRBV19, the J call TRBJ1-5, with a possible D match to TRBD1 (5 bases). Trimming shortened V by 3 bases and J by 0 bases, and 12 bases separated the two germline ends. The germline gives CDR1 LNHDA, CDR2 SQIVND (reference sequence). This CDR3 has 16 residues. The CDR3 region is CASSIVQVYSNQPQHF. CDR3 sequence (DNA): TGTGCCAGTAGTATCGTACAGGTTTATAGCAATCAGCCCCAGCATTTT.

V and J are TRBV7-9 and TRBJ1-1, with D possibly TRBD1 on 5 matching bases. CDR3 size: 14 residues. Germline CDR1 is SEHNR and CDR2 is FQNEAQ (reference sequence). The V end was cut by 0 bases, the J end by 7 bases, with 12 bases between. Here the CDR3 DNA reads TGTGCCAGCAGCTTAGCTGCAGGGCCAGATGAAGCTTTCTTT. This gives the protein CASSLAAGPDEAFF.

This CDR3 reads CASSAGTQGQPQHF. The CDR3 nucleotides are TGCGCCAGCAGCGCGGGAACCCAGGGTCAGCCCCAGCATTTT. The J gene is TRBJ1-5, the V gene TRBV5-1; tentatively, D is TRBD1 (5 bases). Germline V lookup: CDR1 SGHRS, CDR2 YFSETQ. CDR3 length equals 14 residues. V was trimmed by 4 bases and J by 6 bases, leaving 14 bases between them.

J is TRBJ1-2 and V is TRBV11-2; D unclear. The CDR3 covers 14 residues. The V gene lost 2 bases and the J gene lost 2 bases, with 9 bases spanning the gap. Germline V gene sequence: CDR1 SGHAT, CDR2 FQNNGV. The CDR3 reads CASSLSRLNYGYTF. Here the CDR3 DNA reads TGTGCCAGCAGCTTATCGCGGCTAAACTATGGCTACACCTTC.

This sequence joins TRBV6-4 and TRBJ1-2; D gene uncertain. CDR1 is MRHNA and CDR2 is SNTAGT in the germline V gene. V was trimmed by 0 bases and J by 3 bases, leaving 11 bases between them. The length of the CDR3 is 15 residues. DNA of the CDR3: TGTGCCAGCAGTGACTCGCGCGGGCTTTACTATGGCTACACCTTC. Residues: CASSDSRGLYYGYTF.

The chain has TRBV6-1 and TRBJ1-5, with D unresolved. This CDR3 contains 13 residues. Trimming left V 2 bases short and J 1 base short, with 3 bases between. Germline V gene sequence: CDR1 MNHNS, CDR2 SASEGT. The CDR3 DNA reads TGTGCCAGCAGTGAATTGAGCAATCAGCCCCAGCATTTT. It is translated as CASSELSNQPQHF.

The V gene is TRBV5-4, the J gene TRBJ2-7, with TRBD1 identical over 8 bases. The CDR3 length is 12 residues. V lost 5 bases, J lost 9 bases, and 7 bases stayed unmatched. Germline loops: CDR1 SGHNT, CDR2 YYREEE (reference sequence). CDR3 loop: CASSTTGVVQYF. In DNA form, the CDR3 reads TGTGCCAGCAGTACGACAGGGGTTGTGCAGTACTTC.